This paragraph covers one T cell receptor (beta chain) sequence. The entry originates in a study of blood T cell repertoires in COVID-19. The overall study: Some COVID-19 samples were acute and others convalescent; all came from the United States, Italy and Spain. T cells, B-cell-depleted T cells, or PBMCs supplied cDNA or gDNA.

CDR3 size: 12 residues. V was shortened by 4 bases and J by 3 bases, with 6 bases between the two germline ends. CDR1 SGDLS and CDR2 YYNGEE come from the germline V gene. As originally analysed: Amplification with reference gene primers provided the estimates of nucleated cell counts. TCRdb's copy holds only in-frame clones and misses some; the assay was immunoSEQ multiplex PCR. The V and J calls and clone size come from that table; D and trimming were worked out from the DNA. The table lists over 65,000 clones, 75% to 90% of them singletons. Source material: peripheral blood. V and J are TRBV9 and TRBJ2-3; D remains unclear. The receptor was derived from a man aged 50-60 years with active or convalescent COVID-19. The CDR3 here is CASSPPTDTQYF. The CDR3, as DNA: TGTGCCAGCAGCCCCCCGACAGATACGCAGTATTTT.